This TCR beta chain emerged from a study of blood T cells in healthy people across ages. The second PCR ran about 6 to 11 cycles with a sample-barcoded 5' primer and J-beta primers. TCRdb itself ran the 5' RACE reads through MiXCR, one entry per CDR3 protein. Of some 940,000 distinct CDR3 sequences listed, 25% to 30% are singletons. This clonotype has at least ten counts. This CDR3 spans 20 amino acids. Germline values: CDR1 SGHTA, CDR2 FQGTGA. J was trimmed by 0 bases and V by 2 bases; bases with no gene match: 13. Another study also made use of these data, one on T cells of mothers and their children.

Sequences were obtained from blood. The V gene is TRBV7-3, the J gene TRBJ2-3, with 11 bases matching TRBD2. This clonotype was obtained from a woman aged 40 to 55 in good health. In DNA, the CDR3 is TGTGCCAGCAGCTTAGGGGGCCTAGCGGGGGGTTCAGTTAGCACAGATACGCAGTATTTT. It encodes CASSLGGLAGGSVSTDTQYF.